The TCR beta chain described here comes from a study of neoadjuvant anti-PD-1 for oral cavity cancer. Study-wide context: Patients mostly received three to four biweekly nivolumab doses at 3 mg/kg before surgery. Non-progressing patients received a fourth nivolumab dose near day 43, then surgery on days 50-56.

Using immunoSEQ multiplex PCR, the repertoire was profiled, and TCRdb retains in-frame clones only, with some absent. The sample carries 75,000 or so clones, under 85% recorded once. This clone has just a few counts. From germline, CDR1 is MNHEY and CDR2 SVGAGI. The germline V and J ends were trimmed by 5 bases and 6 bases, with 17 bases remaining between them. The CDR3 loop spans 14 amino acids. The starting material was PBMCs, obtained before nivolumab (anti-PD-1) treatment. The sequence derives from a person aged 35 to 85 with oral cavity squamous cell carcinoma. The chain uses TRBV6-5 and TRBJ2-7; D possibly matches TRBD1 or TRBD2 (6 bases each). The CDR3 DNA is TGTGCCAGCAGTCAAAAACTGGGGGGCGGCGAGCAGTACTTC. It translates to CASSQKLGGGEQYF.